This T cell receptor beta chain emerged from a study of blood T cell repertoires in COVID-19. On the study more broadly: The United States, Italy and Spain provided the acute and convalescent COVID-19 samples. Sources were T cells, B-cell-depleted T cells, or PBMCs; the material itself was cDNA or gDNA.

The V and J ends lost 4 bases and 0 bases, in that order; junction bases with no gene match: 6. Germline assignment: CDR1 SGHTA and CDR2 FQGNSA. The CDR3 sequence is 16 residues long. Original methodology: Using reference gene primer amplification, nucleated cell counts were estimated. Libraries were prepared by immunoSEQ multiplex PCR; TCRdb keeps only in-frame clonotypes and omits some of them. From that table come the V and J calls and clone size; the DNA was used to work out D and trimming. The data show some 270,000 clones, roughly 86% seen once. Sequencing was performed on peripheral blood. This sequence was found in a woman aged 55-70 years who had recovered from COVID-19. This chain uses TRBV7-2 with TRBJ1-3, with 7 bases that match TRBD1. Here the CDR3 reads CASSWGQPSSGNTIYF. DNA for the CDR3: TGTGCCAGCAGCTGGGGACAGCCCTCCTCTGGAAACACCATATATTTT.